This TCR beta chain was observed in a study of beta chain features in type 1 diabetes. Study-wide findings and caveats: A pattern of fewer insertions and more deletions at VDJ junctions was seen in type 1 diabetes patients. In every one of the four CD4+ subsets, TCRB CDR3s were moderately but significantly shorter in Type 1 diabetes patients.

V lost 2 bases and J 0 bases, leaving 12 bases between the germline ends. The germline gives CDR1 SGHNT, CDR2 YYREEE (reference sequence). The CDR3 covers 16 residues. Note on this clone: Its antigen is unidentified.

Expressed TCRB transcripts were sequenced because the entire RNA isolate underwent reverse transcription. Libraries were prepared by immunoSEQ multiplex PCR; TCRdb keeps only in-frame clonotypes and omits some of them. The repertoire includes about 340,000 clones, approximately 15% of them detected once, and roughly 0.015% sits in the top ten. The origin of this receptor is a woman between 18 and 29 years old with type 1 diabetes. The V call is TRBV5-4, the J call TRBJ1-3; no clear D. Sequencing was performed on naive CD4+ T cells from blood. Here the CDR3 DNA reads TGTGCCAGCAGCTTCGGGAATACTGTCTCTGGAAACACCATATATTTT. Protein: CASSFGNTVSGNTIYF.